This TCR beta chain was sequenced during a study of T-cell reconstitution after alpha-beta-depleted transplantation in children. This clonotype was detected once. As it was prepared, the TCRbeta library received unique molecular identifiers. TCRdb used MiXCR to reprocess the PCR reads, holding one entry per CDR3 protein. In the table there are hundreds of thousands of distinct CDR3 sequences, 13% of which are singletons. Germline assignment: CDR1 SGHRS and CDR2 YFSETQ. The CDR3 consists of 14 residues. The junction had 5 bases not matched to a gene; V was cut back by 2 bases and J by 5 bases. The chain uses TRBV5-1 and TRBJ2-3; the match to TRBD2 covers 7 bases. The sample here was PBMCs, taken before TCRalphabeta/CD19-depleted stem cell transplant. The clonotype was recovered from a girl aged 2 to 9 with congenital amegakaryocytic thrombocytopenia, due to receive a stem cell transplant. CDR3 bases: TGCGCCAGCAGCTTCCGGGACTACCAAGATACGCAGTATTTT. Translating it yields CASSFRDYQDTQYF.